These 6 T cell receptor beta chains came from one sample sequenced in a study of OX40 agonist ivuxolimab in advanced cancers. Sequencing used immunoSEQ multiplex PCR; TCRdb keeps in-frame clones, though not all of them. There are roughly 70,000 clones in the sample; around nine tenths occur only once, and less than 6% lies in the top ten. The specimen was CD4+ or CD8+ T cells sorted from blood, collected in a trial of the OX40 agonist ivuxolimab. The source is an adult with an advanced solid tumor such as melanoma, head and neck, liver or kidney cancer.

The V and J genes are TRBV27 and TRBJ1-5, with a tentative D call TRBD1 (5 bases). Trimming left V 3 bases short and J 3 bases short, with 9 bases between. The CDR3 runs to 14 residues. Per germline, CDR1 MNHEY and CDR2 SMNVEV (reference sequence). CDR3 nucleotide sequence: TGTGCCAGCAGTTTGACGGGGGACAATCAGCCCCAGCATTTT. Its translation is CASSLTGDNQPQHF.

Here the CDR3 DNA reads TGCGCCAGCAGCGACCAGGTAAACTCTGGAAACACCATATATTTT. Translating gives CASSDQVNSGNTIYF. J is TRBJ1-3 and V is TRBV4-3; D gene uncertain. The CDR3 spans 15 residues. The V and J ends lost 5 bases and 0 bases respectively, with 11 bases between them. Germline V gene data show CDR1 as LGHNA and CDR2 as YSLEER.

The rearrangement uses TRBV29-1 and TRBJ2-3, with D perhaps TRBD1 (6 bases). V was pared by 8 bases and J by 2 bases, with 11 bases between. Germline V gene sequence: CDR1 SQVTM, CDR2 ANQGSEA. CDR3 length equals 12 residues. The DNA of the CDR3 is TGCAGCACGACAGGTTACACAGATACGCAGTATTTT. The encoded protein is CSTTGYTDTQYF.

The CDR3 is CASSPIASGSYNEQFF. The DNA of the CDR3 is TGCGCCAGCAGCCCCATAGCTAGCGGCTCCTACAATGAGCAGTTCTTC. V usage is TRBV5-1 and J usage is TRBJ2-1, with 7 bases aligning to TRBD2. Germline trimming cut 4 bases from V and 0 bases from J; bases unmatched to any gene: 7. Germline assignment: CDR1 SGHRS and CDR2 YFSETQ. The CDR3 is 16 residues long.

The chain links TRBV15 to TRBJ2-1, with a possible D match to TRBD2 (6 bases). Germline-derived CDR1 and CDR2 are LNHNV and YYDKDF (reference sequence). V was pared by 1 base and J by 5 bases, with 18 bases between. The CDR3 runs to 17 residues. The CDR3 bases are TGTGCCACCAGCAGAGGGGAGCGGGCCCCTAGAGACAATGAGCAGTTCTTC. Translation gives CATSRGERAPRDNEQFF.

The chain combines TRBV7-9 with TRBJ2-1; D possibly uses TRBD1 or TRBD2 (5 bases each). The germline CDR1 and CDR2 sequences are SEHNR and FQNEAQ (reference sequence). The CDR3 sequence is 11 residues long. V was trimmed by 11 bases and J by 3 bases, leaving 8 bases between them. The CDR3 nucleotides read TGTGCCGCGAGGGGCTACAATGAGCAGTTCTTC. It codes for CAARGYNEQFF.